Listed below are T cell receptor beta chains from one sample, sequenced in a study of control samples from healthy donors and cancer patients. TCRdb's table, derived via immunoSEQ multiplex PCR, lists solely in-frame clones and lacks some. The sample carries about 140,000 clones, roughly 89% recorded once. Sequencing was carried out using blood. The receptors were gathered from a man under 40 in good health. Both conserved end residues are part of each CDR3. Fields, in order: J gene, V gene, D gene, clone size, CDR3 length, CDR3 protein, CDR3 DNA. The D gene is left open where the match is weak. For some rows the clone size is stated as once, few or many, or as a class when expanded; others skip it.

TRBJ2-7	TRBV25-1	.	.	12	CASSDNPYEQYF	TGTGCCAGCAGTGACAACCCCTACGAGCAGTACTTC
TRBJ2-1	TRBV19	.	.	14	CASSIKASLNEQFF	TGTGCCAGTAGCATAAAAGCTAGTCTTAATGAGCAGTTCTTC
TRBJ2-2	TRBV19	.	.	17	CASSFRTTGTNTGELFF	TGTGCCAGTAGCTTCCGGACTACGGGGACGAACACCGGGGAGCTGTTTTTT
TRBJ1-2	TRBV6-2/TRBV6-3	TRBD1	.	15	CASSRPQGANYGYTF	TGTGCCAGCAGTCGACCACAGGGGGCGAACTATGGCTACACCTTC
TRBJ1-5	TRBV28	.	.	19	CASSRNSGRGAKVHQPQHF	TGTGCCAGCAGCCGAAATTCCGGACGAGGGGCGAAGGTTCATCAGCCCCAGCATTTT
TRBJ2-1	TRBV4-3	TRBD2	.	17	CASSQETSGSLYNEQFF	TGCGCCAGCAGCCAAGAGACTAGCGGGAGCCTTTACAATGAGCAGTTCTTC
TRBJ1-1	TRBV28	.	once	13	CASSLTGMFDAFF	TGTGCCAGCAGTTTAACAGGGATGTTTGACGCTTTCTTT
TRBJ2-7	TRBV11-2	TRBD1	.	14	CASSPDRGAYEQYF	TGTGCCAGCAGCCCGGACAGGGGTGCCTACGAGCAGTACTTC
TRBJ1-1	TRBV28	.	.	14	CASRIPGAGTEAFF	TGTGCCAGCAGGATCCCGGGGGCGGGGACTGAAGCTTTCTTT
TRBJ2-2	TRBV9	.	few	14	CASSPHFTGGELFF	TGTGCCAGCAGCCCCCATTTTACGGGCGGGGAGCTGTTTTTT
TRBJ1-2	TRBV6-6	.	few	13	CASSYGANYGYTF	TGTGCCAGCAGTTACGGAGCTAACTATGGCTACACCTTC
TRBJ2-7	TRBV6-6	TRBD1	.	14	CASSTGTGLYEQYF	TGTGCCAGCAGTACAGGGACAGGGCTCTACGAGCAGTACTTC
TRBJ1-2	TRBV13	.	.	16	CASSLYQMTYSYGYTF	TGTGCCAGCAGCTTATATCAGATGACGTACAGCTATGGCTACACCTTC
TRBJ2-7	TRBV5-6	TRBD1	.	16	CASSFTGGGLKYEQYF	TGTGCCAGCAGCTTTACAGGGGGCGGTCTCAAATACGAGCAGTACTTC
TRBJ1-3	TRBV11-2	.	.	16	CASRSDGRYSGNTIYF	TGTGCCAGCAGGTCGGATGGGAGGTACTCTGGAAACACCATATATTTT
TRBJ2-7	TRBV11-2	.	.	14	CASSLDFGGSEQYF	TGTGCCAGCAGCTTAGATTTCGGGGGCAGCGAGCAGTACTTC
TRBJ1-5	TRBV29-1	TRBD1	.	13	CSVSGTGNQPQHF	TGCAGCGTTTCCGGGACAGGGAATCAGCCCCAGCATTTT
TRBJ2-1	TRBV7-3	.	.	13	CASSLDGGTEQFF	TGTGCCAGCAGCTTAGATGGCGGGACAGAGCAGTTCTTC
TRBJ2-1	TRBV24-1	TRBD2	.	16	CATSEDQAGLGNEQFF	TGTGCCACCAGTGAGGACCAAGCGGGATTGGGAAATGAGCAGTTCTTC
TRBJ2-7	TRBV10-3	.	.	10	CATKGYEQYF	TGTGCCACAAAGGGGTACGAGCAGTACTTC
TRBJ2-6	TRBV27	.	.	15	CASSLGWSGANVLTF	TGTGCCAGCAGTTTAGGGTGGTCTGGGGCCAACGTCCTGACTTTC
TRBJ1-2	TRBV20-1	.	.	10	CSANPFPYTF	TGCAGTGCCAATCCTTTCCCCTACACCTTC
TRBJ1-2	TRBV29-1	.	.	12	CSVERRGYGYTF	TGCAGCGTTGAACGGAGAGGCTATGGCTACACCTTC
TRBJ1-3	TRBV10-1	.	.	17	CASSESTRGSLGNTIYF	TGCGCCAGCAGTGAGTCGACGAGGGGGTCTTTGGGAAACACCATATATTTT
TRBJ1-1	TRBV6-2/TRBV6-3	.	.	15	CASSRSGGSNTEAFF	TGTGCCAGCAGTCGATCGGGGGGTTCGAACACTGAAGCTTTCTTT
TRBJ1-2	TRBV2	TRBD1	.	12	CASRQGANGYTF	TGTGCCAGCAGACAGGGGGCGAATGGCTACACCTTC
TRBJ2-7	TRBV12-3/TRBV12-4	.	.	13	CASSFLGTYEQYF	TGTGCCAGCAGTTTTTTAGGGACCTACGAGCAGTACTTC
TRBJ2-7	TRBV6-6	.	.	14	CASRKQGSSYEQYF	TGTGCCAGCAGGAAACAGGGAAGCTCCTACGAGCAGTACTTC
TRBJ1-1	TRBV5-4	.	.	14	CASSLGRTNTEAFF	TGTGCCAGCAGCCTTGGACGGACTAACACTGAAGCTTTCTTT
TRBJ2-2	TRBV12-5	.	.	14	CASGLGRNTGELFF	TGTGCTAGTGGTTTGGGCAGGAACACCGGGGAGCTGTTTTTT
TRBJ1-2	TRBV5-1	.	.	14	CASSLVGSNYGYTF	TGCGCCAGCAGCTTGGTGGGATCTAACTATGGCTACACCTTC
TRBJ2-1	TRBV4-3	.	.	13	CASSQASGLGQFF	TGCGCCAGCAGCCAAGCCTCCGGGTTGGGGCAGTTCTTC
TRBJ2-7	TRBV2	.	.	14	CASRSTTGAYEQYF	TGTGCCAGCAGATCGACGACGGGGGCCTACGAGCAGTACTTC
TRBJ1-2	TRBV11-2	.	once	15	CASSLGWGQQEGYTF	TGTGCCAGCAGCTTAGGGTGGGGTCAGCAGGAGGGCTACACCTTC
TRBJ1-3	TRBV7-9	.	.	15	CASSLSGGSGNTIYF	TGTGCCAGCAGCTTATCAGGAGGCTCTGGAAACACCATATATTTT
TRBJ1-2	TRBV30	.	once	12	CALGQLNYGYTF	TGTGCCTTAGGACAGTTAAACTATGGCTACACCTTC
TRBJ1-1	TRBV11-2	.	.	13	CASSLGSGTEAFF	TGTGCCAGCAGCTTAGGATCCGGGACTGAAGCTTTCTTT
TRBJ2-1	TRBV30	TRBD2	few	15	CAWSDAGTNYNEQFF	TGTGCCTGGAGTGATGCAGGGACTAACTACAATGAGCAGTTCTTC
TRBJ2-1	TRBV11-3	.	.	14	CASSSQQGYNEQFF	TGTGCCAGCAGCTCCCAACAGGGATACAATGAGCAGTTCTTC
TRBJ2-3	TRBV28	TRBD2	.	14	CASTLSASGTTQYF	TGTGCCAGCACCCTTTCGGCTAGCGGGACTACGCAGTATTTT
TRBJ1-1	TRBV27	.	.	17	CASSLSSWGRRNTEAFF	TGTGCCAGCAGTTTATCATCTTGGGGCAGGCGGAACACTGAAGCTTTCTTT